A single sample gave rise to the 22 T cell receptor beta chains below, sequenced in a study of regulatory T cells in long-lasting Graves disease. Specified time point: persistent/refractory GD, antithyroid drugs over 5 years with positive TRAb. PBMC RNA was the source of the TCR library. Combining iRepertoire HTBI primers with Arm-PCR of CDR3 regions, the authors built TCR beta libraries. TCRdb redid the calling of the multiplex PCR reads with MiXCR, one entry per CDR3 protein. The data contain around 450,000 distinct CDR3 sequences, about 22% of them singletons. The specimen was peripheral blood mononuclear cells (PBMCs), collected when the disease was refractory, from a patient treated with antithyroid drugs. The source of these receptors is a female donor with Graves disease.

Only one count was recorded for this clonotype. Germline and junction disagree at one end, which may indicate a read error. The V and J genes are TRBV6-1 and TRBJ2-2; weak D call: TRBD1 (5 bases). Germline-derived CDR1 and CDR2 are MNHNS and SASEGT. The CDR3 is 15 residues long. CDR3 nucleotides: TGTGCCATCAGTAAACAGGCCGCGAACACCGGGGAGCTGTTTTTT. Protein sequence: CAISKQAANTGELFF.

This clonotype was recorded a few times. The V call is TRBV19, the J call TRBJ2-7, with D maybe TRBD2 (5 bases). The CDR3 spans 13 residues. Trimming stripped 5 bases from V and 4 bases from J, with 12 bases between. Per germline, CDR1 LNHDA and CDR2 SQIVND (reference sequence). CDR3 bases: TGTGCCAGTAGTCTCCAAGAGGGATACGAGCAGTACTTC. It yields the protein CASSLQEGYEQYF.

This clonotype was recorded a few times. The chain couples TRBV20-1 to TRBJ2-2, with D perhaps TRBD1 (6 bases). The CDR3 is made up of 13 amino acids. V shed 3 bases and J shed 1 base, with 6 bases lying between them. In germline, CDR1 is DFQATT, CDR2 SNEGSKA (reference sequence). The CDR3 coding sequence is TGCAGTGCTAGCAGGGGGAACACCGGGGAGCTGTTTTTT. Its protein product is CSASRGNTGELFF.

This clonotype was seen a handful of times. This rearrangement joins TRBV20-1 to TRBJ2-3; either TRBD1 or TRBD2 may fit D (5 bases each). There are 15 residues in the CDR3. Germline V CDR1 and CDR2: DFQATT, SNEGSKA (reference sequence). Trimming pared 4 bases from V and 4 bases from J, leaving 18 bases between. CDR3 amino acids: CSATPRLLGADTQYF. Written as DNA, the CDR3 is TGCAGTGCTACCCCTCGGCTACTGGGGGCAGATACGCAGTATTTT.

This clonotype has a count of ten or more. The chain carries TRBV2 and TRBJ2-5; D ambiguous. Germline V gene sequence: CDR1 SNHLY, CDR2 FYNNEI. The ends were cut back, 4 bases at V and 1 base at J, with 10 bases in the middle. This CDR3 contains 14 residues. The DNA of the CDR3 is TGTGCCAGCAGTGGAGTCAGAGTCCAAGAGACCCAGTACTTC. Amino acid sequence: CASSGVRVQETQYF.

This clonotype was detected only a few times. The chain has TRBV10-3 and TRBJ2-1, with D uncertain. V was cut by 2 bases and J by 2 bases, with 7 bases left in between. The germline V gene encodes CDR1 ENHRY and CDR2 SYGVKD. The CDR3 has 14 amino acids. The DNA of the CDR3 is TGTGCCATCAGTGAGCGGCAAACCTACAATGAGCAGTTCTTC. Amino acid sequence: CAISERQTYNEQFF.

Concerning this clonotype: One end of the junction varies from germline; a read error may be responsible. This chain connects TRBV7-9 to TRBJ1-1; D gene unclear. The V gene's germline CDR1 is SEHNR and CDR2 FQNEAQ (reference sequence). The length of the CDR3 is 15 residues. CDR3 coding DNA: TGTGCCAGCAGCTTAGCGCTAGGGTTGAACACTGAAGCTCTCTTT. Its translation is CASSLALGLNTEALF.

This clonotype has at least ten counts. The chain recombines TRBV12-3 or TRBV12-4 with TRBJ2-2; 7 positions match TRBD1. With 4 bases clipped from V and 1 base from J, the junction kept 9 bases outside the gene matches. This CDR3 comprises 17 residues. CDR3 amino acids: CASSSHSRTGNTGELFF. Here the CDR3 DNA reads TGTGCCAGCAGTTCCCACTCGAGGACAGGGAACACCGGGGAGCTGTTTTTT.

This clonotype came up many times. V usage is TRBV5-1 and J usage is TRBJ2-2; the D gene is possibly TRBD1 (6 bases). Germline assignment: CDR1 SGHRS and CDR2 YFSETQ. The CDR3 runs to 16 residues. V dropped 7 bases and J dropped 5 bases, with 21 bases sitting between them. CDR3 in DNA: TGCGCCAGCGCCGACCCGAGACAGGCGGTAACCGGGGAGCTGTTTTTT. It codes for CASADPRQAVTGELFF.

The chain carries TRBV20-1 and TRBJ2-5; 8 bases align to TRBD2. J gave up 4 bases and V 0 bases, and 13 bases lay outside the gene matches. This CDR3 is 17 amino acids long. Looked up from germline, CDR1 is DFQATT and CDR2 is SNEGSKA (reference sequence). The CDR3 protein is CSAREGLAGFGGETQYF. CDR3 bases: TGCAGTGCTAGAGAGGGGTTAGCGGGGTTCGGAGGAGAGACCCAGTACTTC.

This clonotype showed up just once. V gene TRBV28 combines with J gene TRBJ2-7, with 10 bases aligning to TRBD2. The J call may be wrong; the DNA end is better matched by TRBJ2-1. The CDR3 is made up of 14 amino acids. CDR1 is MDHEN, CDR2 SYDVKM, per germline. The chain's CDR3 is CASGVAGGSNEQFF. For the CDR3, the DNA is TGTGCCAGCGGTGTAGCGGGAGGCTCGAATGAGCAGTTCTTC.

J is TRBJ2-7 and V is TRBV14; D is uncertain. Per the germline V gene, CDR1 is SGHDN and CDR2 is FVKESK. The V gene lost 1 base and the J gene lost 6 bases, with 19 bases spanning the gap. CDR3 size: 16 residues. CDR3 loop: CASSQVVGSAFIEQYF. In DNA form, the CDR3 reads TGTGCCAGCAGCCAAGTCGTTGGCAGCGCATTCATCGAGCAGTACTTC.

The rearrangement joins TRBV27 to TRBJ2-7; D is possibly TRBD1 or TRBD2 (5 bases each). The V gene lost 5 bases and the J gene lost 3 bases, with 11 bases spanning the gap. This CDR3 spans 13 amino acids. Per germline, CDR1 MNHEY and CDR2 SMNVEV (reference sequence). As DNA, the CDR3 is TGTGCCAGCAGTATCGGGACGAACTACGAGCAGTACTTC. Translation gives CASSIGTNYEQYF.

V gene TRBV2 combines with J gene TRBJ2-7, with TRBD1 identical over 8 bases. Germline V gene lookup returns CDR1 SNHLY and CDR2 FYNNEI. The CDR3 has 14 residues. With 2 bases clipped from V and 6 bases from J, the junction kept 6 bases outside the gene matches. CDR3 nucleotide sequence: TGTGCCAGCAGTGAACAGGGGGCCCTTTTCGAGCAGTACTTC. Residues: CASSEQGALFEQYF.

The chain joins TRBV12-3 or TRBV12-4 to TRBJ2-7; TRBD2 is a possible D gene (5 bases). This CDR3 has 13 residues. Trimming pared 3 bases from V and 7 bases from J, leaving 13 bases between. This chain's CDR3 is CASSLDPGDEQYF. The CDR3 nucleotides are TGTGCCAGCAGTTTGGACCCCGGGGATGAGCAGTACTTC.

This clonotype was seen many times. The J gene is TRBJ1-1, the V gene TRBV6-2 or TRBV6-3; D unresolved. Trimming removed 2 bases from V and 5 bases from J, with 9 bases in between. Germline CDR1 is MNHEY and CDR2 is SVGEGT. This CDR3 contains 13 residues. CDR3 sequence: CASSYLRGTEAFF. DNA of the CDR3: TGTGCCAGCAGTTACCTCCGGGGAACTGAAGCTTTCTTT.

This clonotype was counted a few times. This sequence joins TRBV2 and TRBJ2-1, with 9 bases fitting TRBD1. Looked up from germline, CDR1 is SNHLY and CDR2 is FYNNEI. V lost 1 base, J lost 7 bases, and 5 bases stayed unmatched. The CDR3 has 15 amino acids. CDR3 protein: CASSEGQGGANEQFF. CDR3 bases: TGTGCCAGCAGTGAAGGACAGGGGGGGGCAAATGAGCAGTTCTTC.

This clonotype showed up many times. V is TRBV10-3 and J is TRBJ2-7; 8 bases fit TRBD1. The CDR3 totals 17 residues. V lost 3 bases to trimming and J lost 1 base; unmatched junction nucleotides: 11. Looked up from germline, CDR1 is ENHRY and CDR2 is SYGVKD. The CDR3 sequence is CAISDPLQDRASYEQYF. Here the CDR3 DNA reads TGTGCCATCAGTGACCCCCTCCAGGACAGGGCTTCCTACGAGCAGTACTTC.

DNA of the CDR3: TGTGCCAGCATCCGGGACAACACTGAAGCTTTCTTT. Translating gives CASIRDNTEAFF. This chain uses TRBV6-1 with TRBJ1-1, with D possibly being TRBD1 (5 bases). The germline V and J ends were trimmed by 7 bases and 2 bases, with 8 bases remaining between them. The CDR3 is 12 residues long. The germline CDR1 and CDR2 sequences are MNHNS and SASEGT.

This clonotype showed up many times. The chain is built from TRBV20-1 and TRBJ1-2, with 9 bases aligning to TRBD1. Looked up from germline, CDR1 is DFQATT and CDR2 is SNEGSKA (reference sequence). Losses at the gene ends were 6 bases for V and 0 bases for J; bases not matched to a gene: 5. There are 14 residues in the CDR3. CDR3 bases: TGCAGTGCCGAAGACAGGGGGGCTAACTATGGCTACACCTTC. This encodes CSAEDRGANYGYTF.

This clonotype showed up just a few times. The rearrangement links TRBV7-3 to TRBJ1-6; the D is unclear. Germline V gives CDR1 SGHTA, CDR2 FQGTGA. With 5 bases removed from V and 9 bases from J, the gap between germline ends came to 14 bases. The CDR3 has 14 residues. CDR3 sequence (DNA): TGTGCCAGCAGCGATCTACTCCCGGGTTCACCCCTCCACTTT. Its translation is CASSDLLPGSPLHF.

To note about this clonotype: A much larger clone differs from this one at a single base, so this may be a read error. The chain uses TRBV6-2 or TRBV6-3 and TRBJ2-7; 9 positions match TRBD1. The CDR3 runs to 19 residues. V trimming: 4 bases; J trimming: 4 bases; junction bases outside the gene matches: 20. The germline V gene encodes CDR1 MNHEY and CDR2 SVGEGT. The CDR3 protein is CASSCGFPGQGALGYEQYF. The CDR3 DNA follows: TGTGCCAGCAGTTGCGGGTTTCCGGGACAGGGCGCCCTTGGGTACGAGCAGTACTTC.